This is a list of T cell receptor beta chains from one sample in a study of cytomegalovirus exposure and HLA in healthy donors. Only in-frame clones appear in the TCRdb table, and some are missing; sequencing was by immunoSEQ multiplex PCR. In the table there are more than 100,000 clones, about 87% of which are singletons. Sequences were obtained from PBMCs. All receptors derive from a woman aged 25 to 39 in good health and CMV-seronegative. Each CDR3 is given with its conserved first and last residue. The D gene is left open where the match is weak. Clone size is stated in some rows and not others, as once, few, many or a class when expanded.

>TRBV19|NA|TRBJ2-3|NA
TGTGCCAGTAGTATATCGGGACAAACGGGGTTTAGAGATACGCAGTATTTT
CASSISGQTGFRDTQYF
>TRBV11-1|NA|TRBJ2-7|NA
TGTGCCAGCAGATTTGGGGGCGGCTACGAGCAGTACTTC
CASRFGGGYEQYF
>TRBV5-1|NA|TRBJ2-2|NA
TGCGCCAGCAGCCCGGTCGTGAGGGACGGGGAGCTGTTTTTT
CASSPVVRDGELFF
>TRBV28|few|TRBJ2-4|TRBD2
TGTGCCAGCAGCTCTGGACTAGCGGGGAAGATGCTAGCCAAAAACATTCAGTACTTC
CASSSGLAGKMLAKNIQYF
>TRBV21-1|once|TRBJ2-1|NA
TGTGCCAGCAGTGCCAGGACAGGGGAGGATGAGCAGTTCTTC
CASSARTGEDEQFF
>TRBV28|NA|TRBJ1-1|NA
TGTGCCAGCACCCTTAGGAGGACGAACACTGAAGCTTTCTTT
CASTLRRTNTEAFF
>TRBV5-4|NA|TRBJ1-2|NA
TGTGCCAGCAGCTTGGGGGCGGGTCTGGCTGGGACCTTC
CASSLGAGLAGTF
>TRBV10-3|NA|TRBJ1-5|NA
TGTGCCATCAGAGACGTAGGGTTAGGGGCCCAGCATTTT
CAIRDVGLGAQHF
>TRBV15|once|TRBJ1-1|TRBD1
TGTGCCACCAGCCCGGATGGGACAGCGCTCACTGAAGCTTTCTTT
CATSPDGTALTEAFF
>TRBV7-2|NA|TRBJ2-7|TRBD2
TGTGCCAGCAGCGGGACTAGTATCCGGGAGCAGTACTTC
CASSGTSIREQYF
>TRBV4-1|NA|TRBJ1-2|NA
TGCGCCAGCAGCCAAGAACGACTATACACCTTC
CASSQERLYTF
>TRBV7-6|NA|TRBJ2-1|NA
TGTGCCAGCAGCTTGTCAATCCATGAGCAGTTCTTC
CASSLSIHEQFF
>TRBV27|NA|TRBJ1-4|NA
TGTGCCAGCAGTTTAACGGGGGGCGGTGAAAAACTGTTTTTT
CASSLTGGGEKLFF
>TRBV19|NA|TRBJ1-2|NA
TGTGCCAGTAGTATTGGTCAGGAAGCCTATGGCTACACCTTC
CASSIGQEAYGYTF
>TRBV28|NA|TRBJ2-7|TRBD1
TGTGCCAGCAGTTACAGGGGGCGGTTCAACGAGCAGTACTTC
CASSYRGRFNEQYF
>TRBV5-4|NA|TRBJ2-3|TRBD2
TGTGCCAGCAGCCTCGGACTAGCGGGAGCGGCAGATACGCAGTATTTT
CASSLGLAGAADTQYF
>TRBV10-3|NA|TRBJ2-3|NA
TGTGCCATCAGTGCGACAGATACGCAGTATTTT
CAISATDTQYF
>TRBV7-2|NA|TRBJ2-7|NA
TGTGCCAGCAGCTCAGGGGCAGCTAACTACGAGCAGTACTTC
CASSSGAANYEQYF
>TRBV7-9|NA|TRBJ1-1|NA
TGTGCCAGCAGCACCAGGAACACTGAAGCTTTCTTT
CASSTRNTEAFF
>TRBV28|NA|TRBJ1-2|NA
TGTGGGGCGGGGGGTACTTACTATGGCTACACCTTC
CGAGGTYYGYTF
>TRBV5-1|NA|TRBJ2-3|TRBD2
TGCGCCAGCAGCTTGAATAGCGGGAGGGCCCAAGATACGCAGTATTTT
CASSLNSGRAQDTQYF
>TRBV28|NA|TRBJ1-1|NA
TGTGCCAGCAGTTTAGCCTGGGGGGGGAGGACTGAAGCTTTCTTT
CASSLAWGGRTEAFF
>TRBV5-1|NA|TRBJ2-1|TRBD2
TGCGCCAGCAGCTTTCCCAATACTAGCGTTTTGAACAATGAGCAGTTCTTC
CASSFPNTSVLNNEQFF
>TRBV7-2|NA|TRBJ1-5|NA
TGTGCCAGCAGCTTAGTTGTAGGGAGAGATCAGCCCCAGCATTTT
CASSLVVGRDQPQHF
>TRBV27|NA|TRBJ2-7|TRBD1
TGTGCCAGCAGTTTCCGGCCAGGGGGCCGCGAGCAGTACTTC
CASSFRPGGREQYF
>TRBV29-1|NA|TRBJ2-1|TRBD2
TGCAGCGTTGGAGGGACTAGCGGGAGTTATGAGCAGTTCTTC
CSVGGTSGSYEQFF
>TRBV25-1|NA|TRBJ2-3|NA
TGTGCCAGCAGTGAAGGACAGTTCACAGATACGCAGTATTTT
CASSEGQFTDTQYF
>TRBV18|NA|TRBJ1-4|NA
TGTGCCAGCTCACCTAGGGAGGGGAATAATGAAAAACTGTTTTTT
CASSPREGNNEKLFF
>TRBV7-9|NA|TRBJ1-1|NA
TGTTCCAGCAGCTTAGCGACAAACTGGTGGACTGAAGCTTTCTTT
CSSSLATNWWTEAFF
>TRBV6-5|NA|TRBJ2-7|NA
TGTGCCAGCAGTTATACAGGGAACGAGCAGTACTTC
CASSYTGNEQYF
>TRBV6-1|NA|TRBJ2-1|TRBD1
TGTGCCAGCAGTGTCGGGACAGGGGGCTTTAATGAGCAGTTCTTC
CASSVGTGGFNEQFF
>TRBV7-9|NA|TRBJ1-2|NA
TGTGCCAGCAGGGATGATACACGGAGCTATGGCTACACCTTC
CASRDDTRSYGYTF
>TRBV28|once|TRBJ2-7|TRBD1
TGTGCCAGCAGTCCCGGACAGGGATACGAGCAGTACTTC
CASSPGQGYEQYF
>TRBV27|NA|TRBJ1-1|TRBD1
TGTGCCAGCAGTTCCCAGGGGGCTCGGGTGAACACTGAAGCTTTCTTT
CASSSQGARVNTEAFF
>TRBV28|few|TRBJ2-1|TRBD2
TGTGCCAGCAGTTTAATCGGACGGGCGGGGGTCGGGAATGAGCAGTTCTTC
CASSLIGRAGVGNEQFF
>TRBV19|NA|TRBJ2-5|NA
TGTGCCAGTAGTGCCCTGGACGGGAATCAAGAGACCCAGTACTTC
CASSALDGNQETQYF
>TRBV5-6|NA|TRBJ2-3|TRBD1
TGTGCCAGCAGCTTGACAGGGGGCCCAGATACGCAGTATTTT
CASSLTGGPDTQYF
>TRBV19|NA|TRBJ2-2|TRBD1
TGTGCCAGTAGTAAATCAGGGGGCACCGGGGAGCTGTTTTTT
CASSKSGGTGELFF
>TRBV28|NA|TRBJ2-3|TRBD2
TGTGCCAGCAGTTTGGGCTTGCTAGCGGGTTCCACAGATACGCAGTATTTT
CASSLGLLAGSTDTQYF
>TRBV7-9|NA|TRBJ2-2|TRBD2
TGTGCCAGCAGCCCCTGGGGAGGGGCCGGGGAGCTGTTTTTT
CASSPWGGAGELFF
>TRBV6-5|NA|TRBJ1-1|NA
TGTGCCAGCAGATACTCCGGGAACACTGAAGCTTTCTTT
CASRYSGNTEAFF
>TRBV19|NA|TRBJ2-5|NA
TGTGCCAGTAGAGAGTCGGGGAGCCAAGAGACCCAGTACTTC
CASRESGSQETQYF
>TRBV6-6|NA|TRBJ2-1|NA
TGTGCCAGCAGTTACCCGGTAGATGAGCAGTTCTTC
CASSYPVDEQFF
>TRBV7-8|NA|TRBJ2-7|TRBD1
TGTGCCAGCAGCTCCCGGGACAGGGCCTACGAGCAGTACTTC
CASSSRDRAYEQYF
>TRBV28|NA|TRBJ1-5|TRBD1
TGTGCCAGCAGGCAACCGGGACAGGGGGTTAGCAATCAGCCCCAGCATTTT
CASRQPGQGVSNQPQHF
>TRBV7-9|NA|TRBJ2-5|TRBD2
TGTGCCAGCAGCTTAGTGAGCGGGGGCTTGGAGACCCAGTACTTC
CASSLVSGGLETQYF
>TRBV29-1|once|TRBJ2-7|TRBD1
TGCAGCGTTGAAGGGACAGGGGATAGGGAGCAGTACTTC
CSVEGTGDREQYF
>TRBV7-2|NA|TRBJ2-7|TRBD2
TGTGCCAGCAGCTTGGGCGGGAGCCTCAACGAGCAGTACTTC
CASSLGGSLNEQYF
>TRBV28|NA|TRBJ1-1|NA
TGTGCCAGCAGCGTAAGCGGGGCAGGGAACACTAAAGCTTTCTTT
CASSVSGAGNTKAFF
>TRBV6-5|once|TRBJ2-2|NA
TGTGCCAGCGGGGGGACTTTCACCGGGGAGCTGTTTTTT
CASGGTFTGELFF
>TRBV7-3|NA|TRBJ2-1|NA
TGTGCCAGCAGCGATGCGAGCTACAATGAGCAGTTCTTC
CASSDASYNEQFF
>TRBV7-9|NA|TRBJ2-5|NA
TGTGCCAGCAGCCCGCTCCCTAGCGTTGAGACCCAGTACTTC
CASSPLPSVETQYF
>TRBV5-5|NA|TRBJ2-7|TRBD1
TGTGCCAGCAGCGAGGGACAGGTGTTTTACGAGCAGTACTTC
CASSEGQVFYEQYF
>TRBV29-1|NA|TRBJ1-5|NA
TGCAGCGTTGGGGGCGATCAGCCCCAGCATTTT
CSVGGDQPQHF